Sequencing of this T cell receptor beta chain was carried out in a study of human T cells and chemical hapten exposure. Study-level information: A mostly female patient group had alopecia areata, totalis or universalis.

Time point noted: patch test 1, 2 weeks after DPC sensitization. Treatment: therapeutic diphenylcyclopropenone sensitization with weekly scalp DPC. Extraction of total RNA was performed on unfractionated whole blood. Notes on the study in general: Significantly greater numbers of large CDR3 similarity clusters came from expanded TCRs than from controls.

As concerns this clonotype: The antigen is not known.

TCRdb reprocessed the RACE reads via MiXCR and lists one record per CDR3 protein. The table lists more than 150,000 distinct CDR3 sequences, 13% to 15% of them singletons. V dropped 0 bases and J dropped 6; count of bases not matched to a gene: 7. CDR3 length equals 17 residues. Germline CDR1 is SGHTA and CDR2 is FQGNSA. The sequence came from a woman in her twenties or thirties with alopecia areata. Some clones in this sample may be carry-over from other donors' samples. The V gene is TRBV7-2, the J gene TRBJ1-6; TRBD1 agrees at 8 bases. The sequencing here drew on whole blood, taken in connection with sensitization to the hapten diphenylcyclopropenone (DPC). The CDR3 DNA reads TGTGCCAGCAGCTTAGCAAGGCAGGGGGCGCGTAATTCACCCCTCCACTTT. As protein: CASSLARQGARNSPLHF.